This is a list of T cell receptor beta chains from one sample in a study of CD8+CD57+ T cells in acquired aplastic anemia. TCRdb used MiXCR to reprocess the reads, holding one entry per CDR3 protein. The sample carries around 150,000 distinct CDR3 sequences, roughly two fifths recorded once. Material: sorted CD4+, CD8+, or CD8+CD57+ T cells (not recorded which) from PBMCs. The receptor source for this set is a human donor in good health, serving as a control. The CDR3 runs from the conserved cysteine through the conserved F or W. A D gene is named only where the DNA matches it firmly. The size entry is marked missing in some rows and otherwise reads once, few, many or a size class.

j_gene	d_gene	abundance	v_gene	CDR3nt	CDR3aa
TRBJ2-2	TRBD2	NA	TRBV18	TGTGCCAGCTCGCGCACTAGCGGGAGGGCCTCCGGGGAGCTGTTTTTT	CASSRTSGRASGELFF
TRBJ2-5	NA	NA	TRBV20-1	TGCAGTGCTAGGGGGGCAGGGGGGCAGACCCAGTACTTC	CSARGAGGQTQYF
TRBJ1-6	NA	many	TRBV6-1	TGTGCCAGCAGCGAAGCAGGGATTCGCTCACCCCTCCACTTT	CASSEAGIRSPLHF
TRBJ2-3	NA	many	TRBV19	TGTGCCAGTAGTCCCCCCTACACAGATACGCAGTATTTT	CASSPPYTDTQYF
TRBJ2-1	NA	NA	TRBV15	TGTGCCACCAGCAGAGGGCTAACCCGCTCCTACAATGAGCAGTTCTTC	CATSRGLTRSYNEQFF
TRBJ2-1	NA	NA	TRBV20-1	TGCAGTGCTAGGGAAAATGAGCAGTTCTTC	CSARENEQFF
TRBJ2-3	NA	many	TRBV4-1	TGCGCCAGCAGCCAGCCGGACACAGATACGCAGTATTTT	CASSQPDTDTQYF
TRBJ1-3	NA	many	TRBV20-1	TGCAGTGCTAGCCATCCAAGCGGCACGGCGTCTGGAAACACCATATATTTT	CSASHPSGTASGNTIYF
TRBJ2-7	NA	NA	TRBV14	TGTGCCAGCAGCCGTTACCCGTTGAGCTCCTACGAGCAGTACTTC	CASSRYPLSSYEQYF
TRBJ1-5	NA	few	TRBV6-1	TGTGCCAGCAGTGAATGGATTCGAGGGGGCAATCAGCCCCAGCATTTT	CASSEWIRGGNQPQHF
TRBJ2-6	NA	many	TRBV12-3/TRBV12-4	TGTGCCAGCAGGCCGACAGGTGTCTCTGGGGCCAACGTCCTGACTTTC	CASRPTGVSGANVLTF
TRBJ2-2	NA	many	TRBV7-7	TGTGCCAGCAGCTTAGAATCGGCAGGAACCGGGGAGCTGTTTTTT	CASSLESAGTGELFF
TRBJ2-1	TRBD2	many	TRBV20-1	TGCAGTGCTAGAGATTTTACCAGCGGGAGTTACAATGAGCAGTTCTTC	CSARDFTSGSYNEQFF
TRBJ1-1	TRBD1	many	TRBV3-1	TGTGCCAGCAGTCCGACAGGGATCTCGAACACTGAAGCTTTCTTT	CASSPTGISNTEAFF
TRBJ2-3	TRBD2	few	TRBV27	TGTGCCAGCAGACCCGGGACTAGCGGGGGGACGCAGTATTTT	CASRPGTSGGTQYF
TRBJ2-7	NA	many	TRBV10-1	TGCGCCAGCAGTGATAGTAGCGGCTCCTACGAGCAGTACTTC	CASSDSSGSYEQYF
TRBJ1-6	NA	many	TRBV6-1	TGTGCCAGCAGCCGAGATCACAGGGCCTATAATTCACCCCTCCACTTT	CASSRDHRAYNSPLHF
TRBJ1-1	TRBD1	once	TRBV5-1	TGCGCCAGCAGCCAAGGGGACAGGGAAGTGAACACTGAAGCTTTCTTT	CASSQGDREVNTEAFF
TRBJ2-1	NA	many	TRBV5-1	TGCGCCAGCAGCCCCGGACAGAGGGACAATGAGCAGTTCTTC	CASSPGQRDNEQFF
TRBJ2-7	TRBD1	NA	TRBV29-1	TGCAGCGTTGAAGGGGACAGAACGTACGGCGAGCAGTACTTC	CSVEGDRTYGEQYF
TRBJ1-2	TRBD1	once	TRBV6-1	TGTGCCAGCAGCCTGGACAGGGTCCCCTATGGCTACACCTTC	CASSLDRVPYGYTF
TRBJ1-5	NA	NA	TRBV10-1	TGCGCCAGCACCGTAGGAGGGGATCAGCCCCAGCATTTT	CASTVGGDQPQHF
TRBJ2-2	NA	many	TRBV19	TGTGCCAGTAGTCCCTCTCCCCCCGGTCCCTACGGGGAGCTGTTTTTT	CASSPSPPGPYGELFF
TRBJ1-2	NA	many	TRBV20-1	TGCAGTGGAGCAACCGGGACGGATGCCCGGGGCTACACCTTC	CSGATGTDARGYTF
TRBJ1-5	NA	NA	TRBV19	TGTGCCAGTAGCGGGTCATATAGCAATCAGCCCCAGCATTTT	CASSGSYSNQPQHF
TRBJ1-2	NA	many	TRBV9	TGTGCCAGCAGCGCCCCTCCCTGGCTGGTTGGCTACACCTTC	CASSAPPWLVGYTF
TRBJ2-7	NA	NA	TRBV7-2	TGTGCCAGCAGCTTCGATGGCAGGGGCTACGAGCAGTACTTC	CASSFDGRGYEQYF
TRBJ1-5	TRBD1	many	TRBV30	TGTGCCTGGAGTCGACAGGGCGGTCAGCCCCAGCATTTT	CAWSRQGGQPQHF
TRBJ1-4	NA	NA	TRBV11-3	TGTGCCAGCAGCTTAGTAGGGCAGGGTAATGAAAAACTGTTTTTT	CASSLVGQGNEKLFF
TRBJ2-1	TRBD2	many	TRBV14	TGTGCCAGCAGCCATGCCCTAGCGGGAGTTAGTGAGCAGTTCTTC	CASSHALAGVSEQFF
TRBJ2-3	TRBD1	NA	TRBV29-1	TGCAGCGTTGCGTCCAGGGGGCTAAGCACAGATACGCAGTATTTT	CSVASRGLSTDTQYF
TRBJ2-2	TRBD2	NA	TRBV11-3	TGTGCCAGCAGCTCTAGCGGGGGCTTGACCGGGGAGCTGTTTTTT	CASSSSGGLTGELFF
TRBJ1-1	NA	many	TRBV20-1	TGCAGTGCTAAAGGTGGTGTAACTGAAGCTTTCTTT	CSAKGGVTEAFF
TRBJ1-5	NA	many	TRBV5-1	TGCGCCAGCAGCTTGATCCCCAATCAGCCCCAGCATTTT	CASSLIPNQPQHF
TRBJ1-6	NA	many	TRBV3-1	TGTGCCAGCAACTGGGCATTAAATTCACCCCTCCACTTT	CASNWALNSPLHF
TRBJ2-7	NA	many	TRBV5-1	TGCGCCAGCAGCTTGGATACGGGTACTTCCTACGAGCAGTACTTC	CASSLDTGTSYEQYF
TRBJ2-7	TRBD1	NA	TRBV29-1	TGCAGCGTTGATTTTGGGACAGCTCAGTACTTC	CSVDFGTAQYF
TRBJ1-1	TRBD1	NA	TRBV25-1	TGTGCCAGCAGTACCGCCCACAGGGGCCGGGTGAACACTGAAGCTTTCTTT	CASSTAHRGRVNTEAFF
TRBJ2-5	TRBD1	many	TRBV19	TGTGCCAGTAGTCCACGTAAGGGGGCAGGTGAGACCCAGTACTTC	CASSPRKGAGETQYF
TRBJ2-1	TRBD2	NA	TRBV18	TGTGCCAGCTCACCACCGGGCAGGCTAGCGGGAGCAGTTCGGTCCTACAATGAGCAGTTCTTC	CASSPPGRLAGAVRSYNEQFF
TRBJ2-1	TRBD1	NA	TRBV19	TGTGCCAGTAGTACCGGGACAGTTTTCGTAAATGAGCAGTTCTTC	CASSTGTVFVNEQFF
TRBJ2-7	TRBD1	once	TRBV20-1	TGCAGTGCTCCGACAGGGGCCTCCGAGCAGTACTTC	CSAPTGASEQYF
TRBJ1-2	TRBD1	NA	TRBV7-8	TGTGCCAGCAGCTTGACAGGGGGCTACACCTTC	CASSLTGGYTF
TRBJ2-3	TRBD2	many	TRBV20-1	TGCAGTGCCCCTCTTGGACTAGTGAAGCCAGATACGCAGTATTTT	CSAPLGLVKPDTQYF
TRBJ2-1	TRBD2	many	TRBV5-1	TGCGCCAGCAGCCAACTAGCGGGGTTTTGGAATGAGCAGTTCTTC	CASSQLAGFWNEQFF
TRBJ2-7	NA	many	TRBV2	TGTGCCAGCAGTGTGGGTCGGGTAAAAAGTTCCGAGCAGTACTTC	CASSVGRVKSSEQYF
TRBJ1-6	TRBD1	many	TRBV6-1	TGTGCCAGCAAACTGGAGGGACAGGGGGTTTCACCCCTCCACTTT	CASKLEGQGVSPLHF
TRBJ2-1	TRBD2	many	TRBV14	TGTGCCAGCAGCCCCCTGAGACTAGCGGGAGACAATGAGCAGTTCTTC	CASSPLRLAGDNEQFF
TRBJ2-7	TRBD1	many	TRBV29-1	TGCAGCGTCGGGACAGGGAGCTACGAGCAGTACTTC	CSVGTGSYEQYF
TRBJ1-4	NA	few	TRBV12-3/TRBV12-4	TGTGCCAGCAGTTTAAAATCAGGGATCGAAAAACTGTTTTTT	CASSLKSGIEKLFF
TRBJ1-5	NA	NA	TRBV28	TGTGCCAGCAGAAGCAATCAGCCCCAGCATTTT	CASRSNQPQHF
TRBJ1-5	NA	NA	TRBV19	TGTGCCAGTAGTATAATGCCAGGTCATTATACCGATCAGCCCCAGCATTTT	CASSIMPGHYTDQPQHF
TRBJ2-3	NA	many	TRBV20-1	TGCAGTGCCTTAAACCCGACAGATACGCAGTATTTT	CSALNPTDTQYF
TRBJ2-7	NA	NA	TRBV7-9	TGTGCCAGCAGAGATAAGGGTACGACCTACGAGCAGTACTTC	CASRDKGTTYEQYF
TRBJ1-4	NA	NA	TRBV15	TGTGCCACCAGCGCTCGTGACAGGCCAACTAATGAAAAACTGTTTTTT	CATSARDRPTNEKLFF